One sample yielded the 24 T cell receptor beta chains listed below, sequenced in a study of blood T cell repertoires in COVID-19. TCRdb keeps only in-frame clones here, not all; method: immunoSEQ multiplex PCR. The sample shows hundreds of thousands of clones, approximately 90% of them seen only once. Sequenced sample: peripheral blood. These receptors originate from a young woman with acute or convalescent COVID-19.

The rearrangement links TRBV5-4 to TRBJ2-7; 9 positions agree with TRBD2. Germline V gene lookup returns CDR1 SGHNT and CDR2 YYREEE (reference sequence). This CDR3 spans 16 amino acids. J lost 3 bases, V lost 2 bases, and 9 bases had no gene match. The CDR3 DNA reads TGTGCCAGCAGCTTATATAGCGGGGGAGTGATCTACGAGCAGTACTTC. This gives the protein CASSLYSGGVIYEQYF.

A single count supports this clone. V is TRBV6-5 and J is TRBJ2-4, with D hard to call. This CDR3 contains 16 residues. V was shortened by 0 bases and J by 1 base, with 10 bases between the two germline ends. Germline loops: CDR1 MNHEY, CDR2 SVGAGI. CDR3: CASSYSFSQAKNIQYF. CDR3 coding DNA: TGTGCCAGCAGTTACTCGTTCAGTCAGGCCAAAAACATTCAGTACTTC.

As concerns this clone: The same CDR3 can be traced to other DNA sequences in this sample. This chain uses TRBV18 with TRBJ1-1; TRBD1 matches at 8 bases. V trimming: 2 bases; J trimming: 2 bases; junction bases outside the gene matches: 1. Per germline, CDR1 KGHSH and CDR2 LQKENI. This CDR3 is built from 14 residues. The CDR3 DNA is TGTGCCAGCTCACCAGGACAGGGAAACACTGAAGCTTTCTTT. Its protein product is CASSPGQGNTEAFF.

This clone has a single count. CDR3 sequence (DNA): TGTGCCAGCAGTTACTGGCTAGCGAGCACAGATACGCAGTATTTT. This encodes CASSYWLASTDTQYF. This chain connects TRBV6-2 or TRBV6-3 to TRBJ2-3, with TRBD2 as a possible D gene (6 bases). V was shortened by 1 base and J by 0 bases, with 8 bases between the two germline ends. Germline V gives CDR1 MNHEY, CDR2 SVGEGT. This CDR3 is 15 amino acids long.

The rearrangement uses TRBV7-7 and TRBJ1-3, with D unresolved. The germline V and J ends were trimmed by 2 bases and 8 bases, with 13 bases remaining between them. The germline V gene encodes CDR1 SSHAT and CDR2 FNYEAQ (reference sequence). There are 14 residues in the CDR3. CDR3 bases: TGTGCCAGCAGCTTATTTTCCATCGGGTACACCATATATTTT. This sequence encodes CASSLFSIGYTIYF.

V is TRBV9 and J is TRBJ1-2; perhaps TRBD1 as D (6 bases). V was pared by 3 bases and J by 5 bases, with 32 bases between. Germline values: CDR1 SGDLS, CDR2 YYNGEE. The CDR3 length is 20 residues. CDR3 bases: TGTGCCAGCAGCGGTTCAGCCAGCCTGGGACAAGGCCTGAATGAGTATGGCTACACCTTC. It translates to CASSGSASLGQGLNEYGYTF.

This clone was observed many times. CDR3 region: CASSSGQDTGELFF. CDR3 DNA sequence: TGTGCCAGCAGTTCGGGACAGGACACCGGGGAGCTGTTTTTT. This chain connects TRBV6-4 to TRBJ2-2, with TRBD1 identical over 8 bases. This CDR3 is 14 amino acids long. Looked up from germline, CDR1 is MRHNA and CDR2 is SNTAGT. The trim removed 5 bases at V and 3 bases at J, leaving 2 bases unmatched.

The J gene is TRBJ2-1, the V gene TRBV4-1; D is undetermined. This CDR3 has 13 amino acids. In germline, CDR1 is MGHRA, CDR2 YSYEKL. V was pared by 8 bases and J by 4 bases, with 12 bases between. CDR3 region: CASRGTLYNEQFF. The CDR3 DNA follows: TGCGCCAGCCGCGGAACCCTATACAATGAGCAGTTCTTC.

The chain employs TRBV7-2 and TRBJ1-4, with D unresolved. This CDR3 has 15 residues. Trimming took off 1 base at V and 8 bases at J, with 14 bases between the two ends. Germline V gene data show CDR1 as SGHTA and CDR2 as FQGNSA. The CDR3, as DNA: TGTGCCAGCAGCTTAGGAGGGTTTGAAGGGGAAAAACTGTTTTTT. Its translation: CASSLGGFEGEKLFF.

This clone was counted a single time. In DNA form, the CDR3 reads TGTGCCAGCAGACGACAGGGGGAGGTGAGTCAGCCCCAGCATTTT. Residues: CASRRQGEVSQPQHF. The chain combines TRBV27 with TRBJ1-5, with 9 bases matching TRBD1. This CDR3 contains 15 residues. V was clipped by 6 bases and J by 6 bases; unmatched bases: 9. CDR1 is MNHEY, CDR2 SMNVEV, per germline (reference sequence).

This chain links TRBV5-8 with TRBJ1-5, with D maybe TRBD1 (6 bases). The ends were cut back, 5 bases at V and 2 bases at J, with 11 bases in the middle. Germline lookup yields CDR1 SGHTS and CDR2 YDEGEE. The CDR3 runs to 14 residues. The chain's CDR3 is CASSHRAGNQPQHF. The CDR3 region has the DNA TGTGCCAGCAGTCACAGGGCGGGCAATCAGCCCCAGCATTTT.

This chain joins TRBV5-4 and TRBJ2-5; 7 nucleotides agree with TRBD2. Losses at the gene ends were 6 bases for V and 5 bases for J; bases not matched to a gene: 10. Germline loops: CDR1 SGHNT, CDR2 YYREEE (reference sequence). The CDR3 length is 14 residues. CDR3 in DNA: TGTGCCAGCAAGAAGGAGGGAGGGGTGGAGACCCAGTACTTC. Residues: CASKKEGGVETQYF.

CDR3 in amino acids: CASSQEVGGAPDTQYF. The CDR3 DNA sequence: TGCGCCAGCAGCCAAGAAGTCGGGGGGGCCCCAGATACGCAGTATTTT. The rearrangement uses TRBV4-3 and TRBJ2-3; 8 bases are a match to TRBD2. The CDR3 extends over 16 amino acids. CDR1 and CDR2 from the germline V gene are LGHNA and YSLEER. The J segment lost 4 bases and the V segment lost 0 bases, leaving 6 bases of the junction unmatched.

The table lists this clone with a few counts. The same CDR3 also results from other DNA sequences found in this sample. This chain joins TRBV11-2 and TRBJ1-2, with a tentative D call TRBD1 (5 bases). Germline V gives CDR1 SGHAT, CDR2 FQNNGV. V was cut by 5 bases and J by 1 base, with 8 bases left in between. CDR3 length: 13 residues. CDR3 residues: CASSPDSNYGYTF. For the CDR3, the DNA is TGTGCCAGCAGCCCCGACAGTAACTATGGCTACACCTTC.

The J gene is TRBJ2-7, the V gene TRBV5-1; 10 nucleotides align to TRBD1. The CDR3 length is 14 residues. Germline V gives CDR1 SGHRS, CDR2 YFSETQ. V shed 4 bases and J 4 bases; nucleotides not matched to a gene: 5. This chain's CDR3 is CASSGTGVSYEQYF. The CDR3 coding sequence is TGCGCCAGCAGCGGGACAGGGGTGTCGTACGAGCAGTACTTC.

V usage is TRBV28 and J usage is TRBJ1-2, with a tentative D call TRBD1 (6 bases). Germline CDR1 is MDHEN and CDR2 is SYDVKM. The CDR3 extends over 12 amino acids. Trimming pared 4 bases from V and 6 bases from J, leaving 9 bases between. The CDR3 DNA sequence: TGTGCCAGCAGTTGGGGGCGCGATGGCTACACCTTC. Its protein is CASSWGRDGYTF.

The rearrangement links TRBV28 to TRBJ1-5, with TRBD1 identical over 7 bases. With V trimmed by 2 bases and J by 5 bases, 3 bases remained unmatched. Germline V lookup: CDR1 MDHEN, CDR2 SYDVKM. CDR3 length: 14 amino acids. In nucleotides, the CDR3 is TGTGCCAGCAGTTTACCGACAGGGTATCAGCCCCAGCATTTT. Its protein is CASSLPTGYQPQHF.

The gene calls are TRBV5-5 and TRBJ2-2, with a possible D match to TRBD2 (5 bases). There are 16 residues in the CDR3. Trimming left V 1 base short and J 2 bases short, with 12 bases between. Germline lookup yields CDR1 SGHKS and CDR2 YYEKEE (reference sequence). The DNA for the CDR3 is TGTGCCAGCAGCTTGAAGCGGCCTTCTAACACCGGGGAGCTGTTTTTT. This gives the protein CASSLKRPSNTGELFF.

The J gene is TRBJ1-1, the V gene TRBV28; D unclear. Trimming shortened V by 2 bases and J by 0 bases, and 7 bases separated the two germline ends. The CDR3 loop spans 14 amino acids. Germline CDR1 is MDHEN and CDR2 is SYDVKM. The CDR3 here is CASSLESMNTEAFF. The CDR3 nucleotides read TGTGCCAGCAGTTTAGAGAGCATGAACACTGAAGCTTTCTTT.

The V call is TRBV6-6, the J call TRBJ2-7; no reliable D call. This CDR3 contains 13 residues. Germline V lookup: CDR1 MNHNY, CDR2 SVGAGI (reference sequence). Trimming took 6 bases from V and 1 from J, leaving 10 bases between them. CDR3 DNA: TGTGCCAGCAGGGCGGTGGGTTCCTACGAGCAGTACTTC. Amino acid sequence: CASRAVGSYEQYF.

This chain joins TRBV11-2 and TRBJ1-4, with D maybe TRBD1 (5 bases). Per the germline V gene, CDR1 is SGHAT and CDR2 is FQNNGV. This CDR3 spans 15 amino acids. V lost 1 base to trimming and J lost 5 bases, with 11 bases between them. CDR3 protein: CASSLGVGGNEKLFF. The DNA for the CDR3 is TGTGCCAGCAGCTTAGGGGTGGGGGGAAATGAAAAACTGTTTTTT.

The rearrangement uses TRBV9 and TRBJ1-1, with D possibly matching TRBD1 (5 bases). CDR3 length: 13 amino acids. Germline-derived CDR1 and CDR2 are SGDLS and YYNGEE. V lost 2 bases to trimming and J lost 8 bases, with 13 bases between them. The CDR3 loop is CASSVVQETEAFF. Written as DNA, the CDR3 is TGTGCCAGCAGCGTTGTACAGGAAACCGAAGCTTTCTTT.

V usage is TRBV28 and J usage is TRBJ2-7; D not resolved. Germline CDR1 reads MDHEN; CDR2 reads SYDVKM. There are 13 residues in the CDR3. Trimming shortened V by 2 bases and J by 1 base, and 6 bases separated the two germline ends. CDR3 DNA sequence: TGTGCCAGCAGTTTAGCAGGTTCCTACGAGCAGTACTTC. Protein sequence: CASSLAGSYEQYF. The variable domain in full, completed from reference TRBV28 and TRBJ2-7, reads DVKVTQSSRYLVKRTGEKVFLECVQDMDHENMFWYRQDPGLGLRLIYFSYDVKMKEKGDIPEGYSVSREKKERFSLILESASTNQTSMYLCASSLAGSYEQYFGPGTRLTVT.

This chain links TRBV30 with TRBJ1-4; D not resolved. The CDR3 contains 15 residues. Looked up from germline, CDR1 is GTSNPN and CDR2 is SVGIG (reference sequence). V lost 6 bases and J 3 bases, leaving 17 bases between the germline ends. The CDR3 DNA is TGTGCCTGTAGCCAGCGGGTGGAGGCTAATGAAAAACTGTTTTTT. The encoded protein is CACSQRVEANEKLFF.